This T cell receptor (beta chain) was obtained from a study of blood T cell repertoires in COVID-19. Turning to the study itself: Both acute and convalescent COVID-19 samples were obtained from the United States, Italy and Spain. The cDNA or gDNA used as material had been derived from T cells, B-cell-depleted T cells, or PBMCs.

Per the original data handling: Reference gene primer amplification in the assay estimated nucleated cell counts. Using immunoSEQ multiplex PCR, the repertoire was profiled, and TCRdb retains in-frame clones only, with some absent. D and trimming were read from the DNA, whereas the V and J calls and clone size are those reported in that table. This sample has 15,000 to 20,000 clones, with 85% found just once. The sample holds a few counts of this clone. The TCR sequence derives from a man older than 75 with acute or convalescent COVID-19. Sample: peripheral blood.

CDR3 DNA: TGTGCCAGCAGCGACCGGGACAGGGGGCTGCGAGGCTACACCTTC. It codes for CASSDRDRGLRGYTF. The chain is built from TRBV9 and TRBJ1-2; TRBD1 agrees at 12 bases. Germline trimming cut 3 bases from V and 8 bases from J; bases unmatched to any gene: 8. The germline CDR1 and CDR2 sequences are SGDLS and YYNGEE. This CDR3 comprises 15 residues.